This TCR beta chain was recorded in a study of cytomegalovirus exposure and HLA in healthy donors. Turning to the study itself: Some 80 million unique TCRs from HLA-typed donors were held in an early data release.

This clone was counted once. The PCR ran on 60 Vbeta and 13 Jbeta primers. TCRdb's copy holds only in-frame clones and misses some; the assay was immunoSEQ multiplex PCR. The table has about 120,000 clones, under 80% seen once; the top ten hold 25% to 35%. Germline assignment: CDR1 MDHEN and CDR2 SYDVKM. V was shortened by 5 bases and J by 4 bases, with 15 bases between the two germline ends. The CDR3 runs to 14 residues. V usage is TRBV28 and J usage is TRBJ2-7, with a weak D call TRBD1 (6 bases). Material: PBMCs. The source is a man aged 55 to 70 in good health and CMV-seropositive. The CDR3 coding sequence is TGTGCCAGCAGTCCGTCCGGGACATTATACGAGCAGTACTTC. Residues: CASSPSGTLYEQYF.